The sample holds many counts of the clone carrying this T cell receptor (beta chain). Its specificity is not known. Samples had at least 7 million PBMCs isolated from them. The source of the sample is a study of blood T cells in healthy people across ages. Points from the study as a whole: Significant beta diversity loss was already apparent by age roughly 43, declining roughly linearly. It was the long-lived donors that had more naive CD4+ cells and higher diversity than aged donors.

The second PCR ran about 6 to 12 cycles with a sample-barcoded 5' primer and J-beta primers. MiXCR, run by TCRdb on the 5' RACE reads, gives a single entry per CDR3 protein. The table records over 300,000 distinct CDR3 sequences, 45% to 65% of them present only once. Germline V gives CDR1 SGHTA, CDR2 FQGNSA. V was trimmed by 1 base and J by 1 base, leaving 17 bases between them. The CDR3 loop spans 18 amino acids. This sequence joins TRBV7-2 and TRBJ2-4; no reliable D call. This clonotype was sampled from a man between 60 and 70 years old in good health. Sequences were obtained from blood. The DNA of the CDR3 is TGTGCCAGCAGCTTAGGACCCTCCGGTGGGGTGGCCAAAAACATTCAGTACTTC. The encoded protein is CASSLGPSGGVAKNIQYF.